Shown below are 25 T cell receptor beta chains from a single sample sequenced in a study of T cell responses to AZD1222 COVID-19 vaccine. Measured with immunoSEQ multiplex PCR; TCRdb has only the in-frame clones, and not every one. The table includes 150,000 or so clones, around 89% detected once. The source was peripheral blood, collected on day 0 of AZD1222 vaccination. The source of these receptors is an adult in good health.

V is TRBV5-4 and J is TRBJ1-2, with D unclear. Germline V gives CDR1 SGHNT, CDR2 YYREEE (reference sequence). V was trimmed by 5 bases and J by 4 bases, leaving 9 bases between them. This CDR3 has 12 residues. CDR3 protein: CASRKEVYGYTF. In DNA, the CDR3 is TGTGCCAGCAGAAAGGAAGTCTATGGCTACACCTTC.

The V call is TRBV29-1, the J call TRBJ1-1, with 8 positions matching TRBD1. The junction had 3 bases not matched to a gene; V was cut back by 1 base and J by 5 bases. CDR1 and CDR2 (germline): SQVTM, ANQGSEA. The CDR3 extends over 13 amino acids. The CDR3 spells CSVEGTGRTEAFF. The CDR3 bases are TGCAGCGTTGAAGGGACAGGGAGGACTGAAGCTTTCTTT.

The J gene is TRBJ2-1, the V gene TRBV19; D possibly corresponds to TRBD2 (5 bases). This CDR3 is 14 amino acids long. Germline V gene data show CDR1 as LNHDA and CDR2 as SQIVND (reference sequence). Trimming shortened V by 3 bases and J by 5 bases, and 11 bases separated the two germline ends. CDR3 coding DNA: TGTGCCAGTAGTATTCGGGATGGGGACAATGAGCAGTTCTTC. Amino acid sequence: CASSIRDGDNEQFF.

The chain is built from TRBV7-3 and TRBJ2-3, with D uncertain. The CDR3 contains 13 residues. Germline V gene lookup returns CDR1 SGHTA and CDR2 FQGTGA. V lost 4 bases to trimming and J lost 2 bases, with 7 bases between them. The CDR3 nucleotides read TGTGCCAGCAGCTCCACTTTCACAGATACGCAGTATTTT. It specifies CASSSTFTDTQYF.

This sequence joins TRBV18 and TRBJ2-7; 7 bases fit TRBD2. After removal of 3 bases from V and 7 bases from J, the junction contained 6 bases not matched to a gene. The CDR3 runs to 13 residues. Germline CDR1 and CDR2: KGHSH and LQKENI. The CDR3 sequence: CASSPIGEGEQYF. The CDR3 region has the DNA TGTGCCAGCTCACCCATAGGGGAGGGAGAGCAGTACTTC. Drawing the rest from reference TRBV18 and TRBJ2-7, the complete variable domain is NAGVMQNPRHLVRRRGQEARLRCSPMKGHSHVYWYRQLPEEGLKFMVYLQKENIIDESGMPKERFSAEFPKEGPSILRIQQVVRGDSAAYFCASSPIGEGEQYFGPGTRLTVT.

This chain joins TRBV29-1 and TRBJ2-1, with a tentative D call TRBD2 (6 bases). The CDR3 totals 12 residues. V was trimmed by 6 bases and J by 12 bases, leaving 18 bases between them. CDR1 and CDR2 from the germline V gene are SQVTM and ANQGSEA. The CDR3 spells CSVQWGVGWQFF. CDR3 bases: TGCAGCGTCCAATGGGGGGTCGGATGGCAGTTCTTC.

The chain is built from TRBV7-3 and TRBJ1-1; the D is unclear. Trimming removed 0 bases from V and 5 bases from J, with 7 bases in between. The CDR3 runs 13 residues. Germline-derived CDR1 and CDR2 are SGHTA and FQGTGA. The CDR3 nucleotides read TGTGCCAGCAGCTTAACCCCCCGGACTGAAGCTTTCTTT. Translating gives CASSLTPRTEAFF. Filled out from reference TRBV7-3 and TRBJ1-1, the complete variable domain reads GAGVSQTPSNKVTEKGKYVELRCDPISGHTALYWYRQSLGQGPEFLIYFQGTGAADDSGLPNDRFFAVRPEGSVSTLKIQRTERGDSAVYLCASSLTPRTEAFFGQGTRLTVV.

The rearrangement uses TRBV25-1 and TRBJ1-2, with 7 bases fitting TRBD1. V lost 2 bases to trimming and J lost 5 bases; unmatched junction nucleotides: 8. The germline V gene has CDR1 MGHDK and CDR2 SYGVNS. The CDR3 length is 15 residues. CDR3 in DNA: TGTGCCAGCAGTGAAGCCAGGGGGGGGAGGTATGGCTACACCTTC. Its protein is CASSEARGGRYGYTF.

V is TRBV10-3 and J is TRBJ1-6; D remains ambiguous. The germline V gene encodes CDR1 ENHRY and CDR2 SYGVKD. V shed 4 bases and J shed 10 bases, with 14 bases lying between them. The CDR3 sequence is 14 residues long. CDR3 loop: CAISATVQESPLHF. In DNA, the CDR3 is TGTGCCATCAGTGCAACGGTTCAAGAGTCACCCCTCCACTTT.

This clone was seen a single time. This rearrangement joins TRBV4-3 to TRBJ2-7; D call uncertain. V lost 3 bases and J 2 bases, leaving 11 bases between the germline ends. The CDR3 is 14 residues long. Germline assignment: CDR1 LGHNA and CDR2 YSLEER. CDR3 in DNA: TGCGCCAGCAGCCACTTAGATGGTGCCTACGAGCAGTACTTC. It codes for CASSHLDGAYEQYF.

The rearrangement uses TRBV6-4 and TRBJ1-4; no clear D gene. Trimming stripped 2 bases from V and 7 bases from J, with 17 bases between. CDR1 and CDR2 from the germline V gene are MRHNA and SNTAGT. The CDR3 length is 16 residues. CDR3 sequence (DNA): TGTGCCAGCAGTGACCCGCAGCGAGAACCGAGTGAAAAACTGTTTTTT. It yields the protein CASSDPQREPSEKLFF.

This chain links TRBV6-2 or TRBV6-3 with TRBJ2-6, with a possible D match to TRBD2 (6 bases). Germline loops: CDR1 MNHEY, CDR2 SVGEGT. V was shortened by 3 bases and J by 5 bases, with 17 bases between the two germline ends. The CDR3 runs 17 residues. DNA for the CDR3: TGTGCCAGCAGTTATACCGGACGGGGACTCAGGGCCAACGTCCTGACTTTC. Translated: CASSYTGRGLRANVLTF.

The gene calls are TRBV30 and TRBJ2-6; 8 bases match TRBD1. The CDR3 is made up of 13 amino acids. The germline V gene has CDR1 GTSNPN and CDR2 SVGIG (reference sequence). The ends lost 7 bases at V and 3 bases at J; junction bases unmatched: 2. The chain's CDR3 is CALDRGGANVLTF. The DNA of the CDR3 is TGTGCCTTAGACAGGGGTGGGGCCAACGTCCTGACTTTC.

The chain recombines TRBV29-1 with TRBJ2-1; TRBD1 might be the D (5 bases). Per the germline V gene, CDR1 is SQVTM and CDR2 is ANQGSEA. The CDR3 runs to 14 residues. V dropped 3 bases and J dropped 7 bases, with 16 bases sitting between them. This CDR3 reads CSVDWQGHQNEQFF. CDR3 DNA sequence: TGCAGCGTTGATTGGCAGGGCCATCAGAATGAGCAGTTCTTC.

The genes are TRBV18 and TRBJ2-1; 9 bases map to TRBD2. Germline-derived CDR1 and CDR2 are KGHSH and LQKENI. This CDR3 has 15 residues. Trimming at V came to 8 bases and at J to 6 bases, leaving 11 bases not matched to a gene. CDR3 coding DNA: TGTGCCAGCACCCTCTTTAGCGGGGGAGTCAATGAGCAGTTCTTC. Translation: CASTLFSGGVNEQFF.

The chain uses TRBV7-9 and TRBJ2-7; 7 bases fit TRBD2. This CDR3 has 15 amino acids. Losses at the gene ends were 4 bases for V and 6 bases for J; bases not matched to a gene: 12. CDR1 and CDR2 (germline): SEHNR, FQNEAQ (reference sequence). The CDR3 sequence: CASSSRGGEVSEQYF. The CDR3 DNA reads as TGTGCCAGCAGCTCTCGCGGGGGAGAGGTCTCCGAGCAGTACTTC.

This clone was counted a single time. The rearrangement uses TRBV28 and TRBJ2-2; D is perhaps TRBD1 (5 bases). The germline V gene has CDR1 MDHEN and CDR2 SYDVKM. This CDR3 is built from 15 residues. Trimming shortened V by 6 bases and J by 2 bases, and 13 bases separated the two germline ends. The CDR3 is CASRRTGSNTGELFF. The CDR3 nucleotides are TGTGCCAGCAGAAGAACAGGATCAAACACCGGGGAGCTGTTTTTT.

This rearrangement joins TRBV2 to TRBJ2-2; TRBD1 might be the D (6 bases). With 7 bases removed from V and 6 bases from J, the gap between germline ends came to 12 bases. From germline, CDR1 is SNHLY and CDR2 FYNNEI. This CDR3 has 13 amino acids. The chain's CDR3 is CASTREGAGELFF. Written as DNA, the CDR3 is TGTGCCAGCACCCGAGAGGGGGCCGGGGAGCTGTTTTTT.

This chain connects TRBV2 to TRBJ1-5; 8 bases align to TRBD1. From germline, CDR1 is SNHLY and CDR2 FYNNEI. The CDR3 runs to 15 residues. V trimming: 2 bases; J trimming: 4 bases; junction bases outside the gene matches: 4. CDR3 in amino acids: CASSERGQVNQPQHF. The CDR3 DNA reads as TGTGCCAGCAGTGAACGGGGACAGGTAAATCAGCCCCAGCATTTT.

This clone was seen once. The chain is built from TRBV19 and TRBJ1-1; D gene ambiguous. Germline assignment: CDR1 LNHDA and CDR2 SQIVND (reference sequence). The V and J ends lost 1 base and 2 bases respectively, with 8 bases between them. The CDR3 is 14 amino acids. CDR3 DNA sequence: TGTGCCAGTAGTATAGGCAACGATAACACTGAAGCTTTCTTT. Residues: CASSIGNDNTEAFF. Using reference TRBV19 and TRBJ1-1 for the parts outside the CDR3, the full variable domain is DGGITQSPKYLFRKEGQNVTLSCEQNLNHDAMYWYRQDPGQGLRLIYYSQIVNDFQKGDIAEGYSVSREKKESFPLTVTSAQKNPTAFYLCASSIGNDNTEAFFGQGTRLTVV.

The chain carries TRBV9 and TRBJ1-1; 8 bases are a match to TRBD1. In germline, CDR1 is SGDLS, CDR2 YYNGEE. The CDR3 length is 16 residues. V trimming: 0 bases; J trimming: 1 base; junction bases outside the gene matches: 5. CDR3 sequence: CASSVEAGGRNTEAFF. Here the CDR3 DNA reads TGTGCCAGCAGCGTAGAGGCAGGGGGCCGGAACACTGAAGCTTTCTTT.

This chain connects TRBV9 to TRBJ1-4; D is ambiguous. Germline V gene lookup returns CDR1 SGDLS and CDR2 YYNGEE. V was pared by 0 bases and J by 10 bases, with 10 bases between. The CDR3 runs to 13 residues. CDR3 sequence: CASSVARTSKLFF. DNA for the CDR3: TGTGCCAGCAGCGTAGCGCGGACCTCAAAACTGTTTTTT.

This clone was recorded only once. The chain uses TRBV6-5 and TRBJ2-7; D is uncertain. From germline, CDR1 is MNHEY and CDR2 SVGAGI. The CDR3 totals 14 residues. V was cut by 10 bases and J by 3 bases, with 19 bases left in between. CDR3 DNA sequence: TGTGCCACCCTCCGGCAGGCAGGCGGCTACGAGCAGTACTTC. Translated: CATLRQAGGYEQYF.

This chain connects TRBV5-5 to TRBJ1-1; D unclear. The CDR3 loop spans 13 amino acids. Trimming took off 0 bases at V and 4 bases at J, with 7 bases between the two ends. The germline gives CDR1 SGHKS, CDR2 YYEKEE (reference sequence). The CDR3 region has the DNA TGTGCCAGCAGCTTGGTGGGCAGCACTGAAGCTTTCTTT. It translates to CASSLVGSTEAFF.

The V gene is TRBV19, the J gene TRBJ1-5; 9 nucleotides match TRBD1. The V gene end was trimmed by 3 bases and the J gene end by 4 bases; junction bases not matched to a gene: 4. CDR1 is LNHDA and CDR2 is SQIVND in the germline V gene (reference sequence). The length of the CDR3 is 15 residues. CDR3 DNA sequence: TGTGCCAGTAGTATTTGGGGACAGGGAAATCAGCCCCAGCATTTT. This translates into CASSIWGQGNQPQHF.